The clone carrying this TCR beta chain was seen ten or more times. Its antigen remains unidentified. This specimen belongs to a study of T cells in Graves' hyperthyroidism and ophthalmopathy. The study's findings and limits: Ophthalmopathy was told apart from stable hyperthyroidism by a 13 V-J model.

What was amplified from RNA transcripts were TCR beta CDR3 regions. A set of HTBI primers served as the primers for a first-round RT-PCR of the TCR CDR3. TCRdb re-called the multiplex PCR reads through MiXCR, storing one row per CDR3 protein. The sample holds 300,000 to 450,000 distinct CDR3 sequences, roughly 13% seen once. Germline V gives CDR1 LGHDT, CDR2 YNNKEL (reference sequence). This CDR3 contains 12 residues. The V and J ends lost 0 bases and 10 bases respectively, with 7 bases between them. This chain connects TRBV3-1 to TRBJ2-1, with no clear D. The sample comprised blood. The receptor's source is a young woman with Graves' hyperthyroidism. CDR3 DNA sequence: TGTGCCAGCAGCCAAGAAGATCAGGAGCAGTTCTTC. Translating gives CASSQEDQEQFF.